This is a list of T cell receptor beta chains from one sample in a study of T cells in localized non-small cell lung cancer. Sequencing was performed with immunoSEQ multiplex PCR; in TCRdb, only in-frame clones are kept and a portion is missing. The sample yields 1,000 to 1,500 clones, around a third seen once. The sample consisted of lung tumor tissue, taken before any cancer treatment. Receptors were obtained from a woman between 18 and 49 years old with stage I lung adenocarcinoma. Each CDR3 is given without its conserved first and last residue.

j_gene: TRBJ1-1; v_gene: TRBV6-8; CDR3aa: ASSDPDRTNTEAF
j_gene: TRBJ2-5; v_gene: TRBV9; CDR3aa: ASSVGSGQYQETQY
j_gene: TRBJ2-3; v_gene: TRBV19; CDR3aa: ASRKGATDTQY
j_gene: TRBJ1-1; v_gene: TRBV19; CDR3aa: ASSISGQQAF
j_gene: TRBJ2-2; v_gene: TRBV11-3; CDR3aa: ASSMTRRGDGELF
j_gene: TRBJ1-2; v_gene: TRBV11-3; CDR3aa: ASSLQDEVVGYT
j_gene: TRBJ2-1; v_gene: TRBV18; CDR3aa: ASSPVLAGGNNEQF
j_gene: TRBJ1-2; v_gene: TRBV6-8; CDR3aa: ASSSRTGEYGYT
j_gene: TRBJ1-1; v_gene: TRBV4-1; CDR3aa: ASSHTENTEAF
j_gene: TRBJ1-2; v_gene: TRBV28; CDR3aa: ASSYPPNGKTDGYT
j_gene: TRBJ1-2; v_gene: TRBV28; CDR3aa: ASSPWGGNYGYT
j_gene: TRBJ2-2; v_gene: TRBV1; CDR3aa: ASSRSGTGITGELF
j_gene: TRBJ2-5; v_gene: TRBV11-3; CDR3aa: ASSYFGGKGETQY
j_gene: TRBJ1-1; v_gene: TRBV29-1; CDR3aa: SVEIFMGAGNTEAF
j_gene: TRBJ1-4; v_gene: TRBV5-1; CDR3aa: ASRKTPQGATNEKLF
j_gene: TRBJ1-1; v_gene: TRBV30; CDR3aa: AWSFGAGPTEAF
j_gene: TRBJ1-4; v_gene: TRBV11-3; CDR3aa: ASSNSGANEKLF
j_gene: TRBJ2-1; v_gene: TRBV11-3; CDR3aa: ASSPSPGGHHEQF